This TCR beta chain originates from a study of Ad26.COV2.S vaccination and SARS-CoV-2 variants. The method was immunoSEQ multiplex PCR; TCRdb's version includes in-frame clones alone and lacks a portion of them. The table includes some 340,000 clones, about 86% detected once. V was pared by 11 bases and J by 0 bases, with 17 bases between. Germline CDR1 reads SNHLY; CDR2 reads FYNNEI. This CDR3 contains 15 residues. The treatment: roughly 19 received Ad26.COV2.S at low or high dose, single or two shots; 5 received placebo; per-sample allocation not given. Vaccine and placebo recipients were sampled on day 63 after the first injection.

This clonotype was obtained from a person aged 18-60 years who received the Ad26.COV2.S COVID-19 vaccine or a placebo. The sample was peripheral blood, taken in a trial of Ad26.COV2.S vaccine versus placebo. The chain links TRBV2 to TRBJ1-3; D call uncertain. The CDR3 sequence is CARREGNHSGNTIYF. The CDR3 DNA is TGTGCCCGCCGTGAGGGAAACCACTCTGGAAACACCATATATTTT.